The present entry profiles one T cell receptor (beta chain) with its context. The V gene lost 3 bases and the J gene lost 0 bases, with 11 bases spanning the gap. This CDR3 region has 16 residues. CDR1 and CDR2 from the germline V gene are SGHAT and FQNNGV. This entry comes from a study of blood T cell repertoires in COVID-19. Study overall: T cells, B-cell-depleted T cells, or PBMCs provided the cDNA or gDNA that served as material.

Here immunoSEQ multiplex PCR was the method, and the copy in TCRdb shows in-frame clones only, minus some. Here the sample spans 180,000 or so clones, 70% to 90% being singletons. V and J are TRBV11-2 and TRBJ1-4; TRBD1 might be the D (6 bases). This receptor was identified in a woman in her forties or fifties who had recovered from COVID-19. Sequencing used PBMCs or T cells enriched from blood (not recorded which). CDR3 region: CASSFLRQATNEKLFF. The DNA for the CDR3 is TGTGCCAGCAGCTTCCTCCGACAGGCAACTAATGAAAAACTGTTTTTT.